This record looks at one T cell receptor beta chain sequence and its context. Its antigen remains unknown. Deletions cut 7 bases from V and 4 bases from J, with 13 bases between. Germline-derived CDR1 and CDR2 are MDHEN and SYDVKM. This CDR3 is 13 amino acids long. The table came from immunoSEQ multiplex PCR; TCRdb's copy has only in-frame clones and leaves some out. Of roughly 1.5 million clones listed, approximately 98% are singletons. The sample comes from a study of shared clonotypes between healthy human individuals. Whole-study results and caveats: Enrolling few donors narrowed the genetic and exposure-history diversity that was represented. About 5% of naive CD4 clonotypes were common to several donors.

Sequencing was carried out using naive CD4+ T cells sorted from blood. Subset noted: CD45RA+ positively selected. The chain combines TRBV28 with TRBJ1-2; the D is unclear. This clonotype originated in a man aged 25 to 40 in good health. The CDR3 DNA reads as TGTGCCAGCACCCGAAGTGCAGTCTATGGCTACACCTTC. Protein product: CASTRSAVYGYTF.